This T cell receptor (beta chain) was captured in a study of cytomegalovirus exposure and HLA in healthy donors. Study-level findings and limits: In a later analysis, at a false discovery rate of 0.05, 15,000 to 20,000 TCR beta sequences were associated with HLA alleles. Published work reported that the classifier diagnosed cytomegalovirus status with high specificity and sensitivity. Certain sequence variants were highly shared and formed a cluster, and this cluster was likely a sequencing artifact. Immune exposure information comprised only CMV serostatus.

This CDR3 region has 15 residues. Germline values: CDR1 MNHEY, CDR2 SVGAGI. V was pared by 6 bases and J by 3 bases, with 8 bases of the junction left unmatched. This clone was found a few times. Its antigen is still unknown. The PCR used 60 Vbeta and 13 Jbeta primers. TCRdb's table, derived via immunoSEQ multiplex PCR, lists solely in-frame clones and lacks some. The sample yields 110,000 to 150,000 clones, 72% seen once. This TCR came from a middle-aged man in good health and CMV-seronegative. J is TRBJ1-5 and V is TRBV6-5; 7 bases match TRBD1. The sample was PBMCs. The CDR3 region is CASSRGQLNNQPQHF. CDR3 nucleotides: TGTGCCAGCAGCCGGGGACAGCTCAACAATCAGCCCCAGCATTTT.